These T cell receptor beta chains were read from a single sample in a study of cytomegalovirus exposure and HLA in healthy donors. Here immunoSEQ multiplex PCR was the method, and the copy in TCRdb shows in-frame clones only, minus some. The sample holds a few hundred thousand clones, about four fifths seen once. The sample comprised PBMCs. The receptors originated from a woman between 45 and 60 years old in good health and CMV-seropositive. Both conserved end residues are part of each CDR3. A D gene is named only where the DNA matches it firmly. For some rows the clone size is stated as once, few or many, or as a class when expanded; others skip it.

abundance | d_gene | j_gene | v_gene | CDR3nt | CDR3aa
NA | TRBD1 | TRBJ2-7 | TRBV19 | TGTGCCAGTAGCAGGACAGGGAACTACGAGCAGTACTTC | CASSRTGNYEQYF
NA | NA | TRBJ1-5 | TRBV19 | TGTGCCAGTAGTATGGAGGCAGGACTTAGCAATCAGCCCCAGCATTTT | CASSMEAGLSNQPQHF
NA | TRBD1 | TRBJ1-6 | TRBV4-1 | TGCGCCAGCAGCCAAGAGGACAGGATAGCACCCCTCCACTTT | CASSQEDRIAPLHF
once | NA | TRBJ1-1 | TRBV5-4 | TGTGCCAGCAGCTTGGGCGGGGGGAGGACTGAAGCTTTCTTT | CASSLGGGRTEAFF
NA | TRBD1 | TRBJ1-5 | TRBV10-3 | TGTGCCATCAGGGGGGACAGGGAACCCCAGCATTTT | CAIRGDREPQHF
NA | TRBD1 | TRBJ1-1 | TRBV7-2 | TGTGCCAGCAGCCTGGACAGGGGATGGACTGAAGCTTTCTTT | CASSLDRGWTEAFF
NA | NA | TRBJ2-7 | TRBV11-2 | TGTGCCAGCAGCTTTGAACCAGCCTACGAGCAGTACTTC | CASSFEPAYEQYF
NA | TRBD1 | TRBJ2-5 | TRBV14 | TGTGCCAGCAGCCAAGACAGGGACAGGGGGCGAGAGACCCAGTACTTC | CASSQDRDRGRETQYF
NA | TRBD1 | TRBJ2-2 | TRBV6-5 | TGTGCCAGCAGTTACCCGGGACAGCACACCGGGGAGCTGTTTTTT | CASSYPGQHTGELFF
NA | TRBD1 | TRBJ1-5 | TRBV19 | TGTGCCAGTAGTCCGTGGACAGGGGGGAATAGCAATCAGCCCCAGCATTTT | CASSPWTGGNSNQPQHF
NA | TRBD1 | TRBJ2-1 | TRBV5-8 | TGTGCCAGCAGTGAACAGGGGGCGCGGTACAATGAGCAGTTCTTC | CASSEQGARYNEQFF
NA | TRBD1 | TRBJ2-3 | TRBV27 | TGTGCCAGCAGTATAAGGGGACAGGGCCTGTCGAGCACAGATACGCAGTATTTT | CASSIRGQGLSSTDTQYF
NA | NA | TRBJ1-3 | TRBV7-9 | TGTGCCGTGGGCCCTGGAAACACCATATATTTT | CAVGPGNTIYF
NA | TRBD1 | TRBJ2-7 | TRBV5-1 | TGCGCCAGCAGCCCCCGCAGGGGGCCCGGCTACGAGCAGTACTTC | CASSPRRGPGYEQYF
NA | NA | TRBJ1-5 | TRBV28 | TGTGCCAGCATTGCTCGGGGGAGAGGTAGCAATCAGCCCCAGCATTTT | CASIARGRGSNQPQHF
NA | TRBD1 | TRBJ2-2 | TRBV15 | TGTGCCACCAGCAGGGACAGGGGGGGCACCGGGGAGCTGTTTTTT | CATSRDRGGTGELFF
NA | TRBD1 | TRBJ1-5 | TRBV9 | TGTGCCAGCAGCATTGACAGGGAGGCTCAGCCCCAGCATTTT | CASSIDREAQPQHF
once | TRBD1 | TRBJ1-5 | TRBV4-2 | TGTGCCAGCAGCCCGCGACAGGGTAGGGGAGACAATCAGCCCCAGCATTTT | CASSPRQGRGDNQPQHF
NA | TRBD1 | TRBJ1-1 | TRBV11-2 | TGTGCCAGCAGGGAGACAGGGTGGGACACTGAAGCTTTCTTT | CASRETGWDTEAFF
NA | NA | TRBJ2-3 | TRBV7-9 | TGTGCCAGCAGCTTAGTGGGGCCAGATACGCAGTATTTT | CASSLVGPDTQYF
NA | TRBD1 | TRBJ2-7 | TRBV5-6 | TGTGCCAGCAGCTTAGACAGGGCCTACGAGCAGTACTTC | CASSLDRAYEQYF
NA | TRBD1 | TRBJ1-6 | TRBV6-4 | TGTGCCAGCAGTGACGGGACAGGGGGAAATTCACCCCTCCACTTT | CASSDGTGGNSPLHF
NA | TRBD1 | TRBJ1-5 | TRBV18 | TGTGCCAGCTCACGCGGACAGGCGAACCAGCCCCAGCATTTT | CASSRGQANQPQHF
NA | NA | TRBJ2-3 | TRBV19 | TGTGCCAGTAGTATTCGACAGGTCAGCACAGATACGCAGTATTTT | CASSIRQVSTDTQYF
NA | TRBD1 | TRBJ1-2 | TRBV7-2 | TGTGCCAGCAGCGTATCGGGACAGGGCTATGGCTACACCTTC | CASSVSGQGYGYTF
NA | NA | TRBJ1-1 | TRBV27 | TGTGCCAGCAGGTTTACGGCGGAGAACACTGAAGCTTTCTTT | CASRFTAENTEAFF
NA | TRBD1 | TRBJ2-7 | TRBV5-4 | TGTGCCAGCAGCTCGAAGGGACAGGGCTACGAGCAGTACTTC | CASSSKGQGYEQYF
few | TRBD1 | TRBJ2-5 | TRBV25-1 | TGTGCCAGCAGGACAGGGGGAGAGACCCAGTACTTC | CASRTGGETQYF
once | TRBD1 | TRBJ2-5 | TRBV28 | TGTGCCAGCAGCCGGATTGGGACAGGGAAAGCCCAAGAGACCCAGTACTTC | CASSRIGTGKAQETQYF
NA | NA | TRBJ2-7 | TRBV6-6 | TGTGCCAGCAGTTACGGGGCAGGGGCCTACGAGCAGTACTTC | CASSYGAGAYEQYF
NA | NA | TRBJ2-2 | TRBV19 | TGTGCCAGCGCCACTGGTAGCTCAATAGCCGGGGAGCTGTTTTTT | CASATGSSIAGELFF
NA | NA | TRBJ1-1 | TRBV5-1 | TGCGCCAGCAGCTTCTACGGCCGGGGGAACACTGAAGCTTTCTTT | CASSFYGRGNTEAFF
NA | NA | TRBJ1-5 | TRBV4-2 | TGTGCCAGCAGCCAAGAGCCGCAGGGTGAGCAGCCCCAGCATTTT | CASSQEPQGEQPQHF
NA | NA | TRBJ1-1 | TRBV7-2 | TGTGCCAGCACCCGTCCGAGTACCGAAATAGAAGCTTTCTTT | CASTRPSTEIEAFF
NA | TRBD2 | TRBJ2-5 | TRBV7-7 | TGTGCCAGTTCAATAGCGGGGGGGGTAAGAGAGACCCAGTACTTC | CASSIAGGVRETQYF
NA | TRBD1 | TRBJ2-1 | TRBV7-3 | TGTGCCAGCAGCCTCCGGGACAGGGGGCGCGGGGAGCAGTTCTTC | CASSLRDRGRGEQFF
NA | TRBD2 | TRBJ2-3 | TRBV9 | TGTGCCAGCAGCGTAGACGGGGGGTTCACAGATACGCAGTATTTT | CASSVDGGFTDTQYF